Listed below are T cell receptor beta chains from one sample, sequenced in a study of metastatic and nonmetastatic thyroid tumors. With MiXCR, TCRdb reprocessed the PCR reads. The data show 3,000 to 3,500 clones, 35% to 40% seen once. The sample comprised adjacent normal tissue. The receptors shown here come from a female donor with papillary thyroid cancer or a benign thyroid nodule (not recorded which). Some clones in this sample may be carry-over from other donors' samples. CDR3s include the opening cysteine and the closing phenylalanine or tryptophan. A D gene is named only where the DNA matches it firmly. A row's size may be missing; if present it is once, few, many or a size class.

V gene: TRBV20-1
D gene: TRBD2
clone size: few
J gene: TRBJ2-1
CDR3 DNA: TGCAGTGCCGAACCGGGACTAGCGGGCGATGAGCAGTTCTTC
CDR3 protein: CSAEPGLAGDEQFF

V gene: TRBV27
D gene: -
clone size: few
J gene: TRBJ2-1
CDR3 DNA: TGTGCCAGCCTAACAGGGTCAAACTACAATGAGCAGTTCTTC
CDR3 protein: CASLTGSNYNEQFF

V gene: TRBV5-4
D gene: -
clone size: -
J gene: TRBJ2-3
CDR3 DNA: TGTGCCAGCAGCTTGCCAGGGGTCACAGATACGCAGTATTTT
CDR3 protein: CASSLPGVTDTQYF

V gene: TRBV5-1
D gene: -
clone size: -
J gene: TRBJ2-7
CDR3 DNA: TGCGCCAGCAGCACGACGACGGTGCCCTACGAGCAGTACTTC
CDR3 protein: CASSTTTVPYEQYF

V gene: TRBV6-2/TRBV6-3
D gene: -
clone size: -
J gene: TRBJ2-4
CDR3 DNA: TGTGCCAGCAGTTACGACGATACTAGCCCCGTCGGCGTCTTC
CDR3 protein: CASSYDDTSPVGVF

V gene: TRBV10-3
D gene: -
clone size: -
J gene: TRBJ2-7
CDR3 DNA: TGTGCCATCGCCGAGGGGGGGTCCTCCTACGAGCAGTACTTC
CDR3 protein: CAIAEGGSSYEQYF

V gene: TRBV5-6
D gene: TRBD1
clone size: medium-sized
J gene: TRBJ1-2
CDR3 DNA: TGTGCCAGCAGCTACGACAGGGCGATGGGTGGCTACACCTTC
CDR3 protein: CASSYDRAMGGYTF

V gene: TRBV28
D gene: -
clone size: -
J gene: TRBJ1-1
CDR3 DNA: TGTGCCAGCTTACGTATGAACACTGAAGCTTTCTTT
CDR3 protein: CASLRMNTEAFF

V gene: TRBV12-3/TRBV12-4
D gene: -
clone size: -
J gene: TRBJ1-2
CDR3 DNA: TGTGCCAGCACGACGCGGGAGGGGTCCCACTATGGCTACACCTTC
CDR3 protein: CASTTREGSHYGYTF

V gene: TRBV6-2/TRBV6-3
D gene: TRBD1
clone size: -
J gene: TRBJ2-5
CDR3 DNA: TGTGCCAGCACTCGTTCGGGGACAGCGACGAGTGAGACCCAGTACTTC
CDR3 protein: CASTRSGTATSETQYF

V gene: TRBV20-1
D gene: -
clone size: -
J gene: TRBJ2-3
CDR3 DNA: TGCAGTGCCCGAGGGAGGGGGGCGCATACGCAGTATTTT
CDR3 protein: CSARGRGAHTQYF

V gene: TRBV6-1
D gene: -
clone size: few
J gene: TRBJ1-2
CDR3 DNA: TGTGCCAGCATAACCGGGACACTTTATGGCTACACCTTC
CDR3 protein: CASITGTLYGYTF

V gene: TRBV20-1
D gene: -
clone size: -
J gene: TRBJ1-1
CDR3 DNA: TGCAGTGCTAGAGATGCCAGGAAAGGGACTGAAGCTTTCTTT
CDR3 protein: CSARDARKGTEAFF

V gene: TRBV28
D gene: -
clone size: -
J gene: TRBJ1-3
CDR3 DNA: TGTGCCAGCCATCGACTAGGACGGGGCACTAGAAACACCATATATTTT
CDR3 protein: CASHRLGRGTRNTIYF

V gene: TRBV28
D gene: TRBD1
clone size: -
J gene: TRBJ2-5
CDR3 DNA: TGTGCCAGCAGTCCCGGACAGGGAAAGACCCAGTACTTC
CDR3 protein: CASSPGQGKTQYF

V gene: TRBV12-3/TRBV12-4
D gene: TRBD2
clone size: large
J gene: TRBJ2-1
CDR3 DNA: TGTGCCAGCACGACGCGGGAGGGCCGGTATGAGCAGTTCTTC
CDR3 protein: CASTTREGRYEQFF

V gene: TRBV20-1
D gene: TRBD2
clone size: large
J gene: TRBJ2-7
CDR3 DNA: TGCAGTGCTAGGATTAGCGGGAGCGAGCAGTACTTC
CDR3 protein: CSARISGSEQYF

V gene: TRBV5-6
D gene: -
clone size: -
J gene: TRBJ2-3
CDR3 DNA: TGTGCCAGCAGCTTGGCGGGGGGCACAGATACGCAGTATTTT
CDR3 protein: CASSLAGGTDTQYF

V gene: TRBV6-1
D gene: TRBD2
clone size: large
J gene: TRBJ2-3
CDR3 DNA: TGTGCCAGCAGCAAACTAGCGGGACTCACAGATACGCAGTATTTT
CDR3 protein: CASSKLAGLTDTQYF

V gene: TRBV7-2
D gene: -
clone size: once
J gene: TRBJ1-2
CDR3 DNA: TGTGCCAGCAGCCACGAGAGGGGGGGCGGCTATGGCTACACCTTC
CDR3 protein: CASSHERGGGYGYTF

V gene: TRBV2
D gene: -
clone size: medium-sized
J gene: TRBJ2-6
CDR3 DNA: TGTGCCAGCAGTGAAAAAGGGGGAACTGGGGCCAACGTCCTGACTTTC
CDR3 protein: CASSEKGGTGANVLTF

V gene: TRBV7-9
D gene: -
clone size: few
J gene: TRBJ1-2
CDR3 DNA: TGTGCCAGCAGCCCTTCGGCAACGAACTATGGCTACACCTTC
CDR3 protein: CASSPSATNYGYTF

V gene: TRBV27
D gene: -
clone size: few
J gene: TRBJ1-2
CDR3 DNA: TGTGCCAGCGGACAGCGCTATGGCTACACCTTC
CDR3 protein: CASGQRYGYTF

V gene: TRBV6-2/TRBV6-3
D gene: -
clone size: -
J gene: TRBJ2-7
CDR3 DNA: TGTGCCAGCAGTTACTCGGCAGAAACCAGCTACGAGCAGTACTTC
CDR3 protein: CASSYSAETSYEQYF

V gene: TRBV2
D gene: -
clone size: -
J gene: TRBJ2-7
CDR3 DNA: TGTGCCAGCAGTCGAGAGGGGGGTGTTTACGAGCAGTACTTC
CDR3 protein: CASSREGGVYEQYF

V gene: TRBV20-1
D gene: -
clone size: once
J gene: TRBJ1-1
CDR3 DNA: TGCAGTGCTAGATTTCAGGCGAACACTGAAGCTTTCTTT
CDR3 protein: CSARFQANTEAFF

V gene: TRBV11-1
D gene: TRBD2
clone size: once
J gene: TRBJ2-1
CDR3 DNA: TGTGCCAGCAGCGACCTAGCGGGGGGAAACAATGAGCAGTTCTTC
CDR3 protein: CASSDLAGGNNEQFF

V gene: TRBV11-2
D gene: TRBD2
clone size: -
J gene: TRBJ2-7
CDR3 DNA: TGTGCCAGCAGCTTACTCCCCGTAGCGGGAGGCCATTTCTACGAGCAGTACTTC
CDR3 protein: CASSLLPVAGGHFYEQYF

V gene: TRBV12-3/TRBV12-4
D gene: -
clone size: few
J gene: TRBJ2-1
CDR3 DNA: TGTGCCAGCACTATCAGGGGCTGGGGGGGCGCAGACGATGAGCAGTTCTTC
CDR3 protein: CASTIRGWGGADDEQFF

V gene: TRBV6-5
D gene: -
clone size: few
J gene: TRBJ1-2
CDR3 DNA: TGTGCCAGCAGTTACTCGAAAGGGAGCTATGGCTACACCTTC
CDR3 protein: CASSYSKGSYGYTF

V gene: TRBV6-1
D gene: -
clone size: few
J gene: TRBJ1-2
CDR3 DNA: TGTGCCAGCAGAACAGGGTTCAACTATGGCTACACCTTC
CDR3 protein: CASRTGFNYGYTF

V gene: TRBV4-1
D gene: TRBD1
clone size: once
J gene: TRBJ2-2
CDR3 DNA: TGCGCCAGCAGCGACAGGGGGAACACCGGGGAGCTGTTTTTT
CDR3 protein: CASSDRGNTGELFF

V gene: TRBV4-1
D gene: TRBD1
clone size: -
J gene: TRBJ2-2
CDR3 DNA: TGCGCCAGCAGCCAAGATCCCCAGGGGGCTGGGGAGCTGTTTTTT
CDR3 protein: CASSQDPQGAGELFF

V gene: TRBV6-1
D gene: -
clone size: -
J gene: TRBJ1-3
CDR3 DNA: TGTGCCAGCAGAGGACGGGGCTCTGGAAACACCATATATTTT
CDR3 protein: CASRGRGSGNTIYF

V gene: TRBV19
D gene: -
clone size: -
J gene: TRBJ2-1
CDR3 DNA: TGTGCCAGTAGTAGGGACGGACAGAGGGGTTACAATACCAATGAGCAGTTCTTC
CDR3 protein: CASSRDGQRGYNTNEQFF

V gene: TRBV6-1
D gene: TRBD1
clone size: -
J gene: TRBJ2-5
CDR3 DNA: TGTGCCAGCAGCTCGGGACAGTACGATCCCCAGTACTTC
CDR3 protein: CASSSGQYDPQYF

V gene: TRBV19
D gene: -
clone size: -
J gene: TRBJ1-6
CDR3 DNA: TGTGCCAGTAGTATAGGTGGATCACCCCTCCACTTT
CDR3 protein: CASSIGGSPLHF

V gene: TRBV12-3/TRBV12-4
D gene: -
clone size: few
J gene: TRBJ2-1
CDR3 DNA: TGTGCCAGCGCCCATAATGCGGCCATAGACAATGAGCAGTTCTTC
CDR3 protein: CASAHNAAIDNEQFF

V gene: TRBV28
D gene: -
clone size: -
J gene: TRBJ2-1
CDR3 DNA: TGTGCCAGCAGCAAAAATAGCGACTTACACTACAATGAGCAGTTCTTC
CDR3 protein: CASSKNSDLHYNEQFF

V gene: TRBV12-3/TRBV12-4
D gene: TRBD1
clone size: few
J gene: TRBJ2-7
CDR3 DNA: TGTGCCAGCAGTTTGGGGACAGGGTCTACTTACGAGCAGTACTTC
CDR3 protein: CASSLGTGSTYEQYF

V gene: TRBV28
D gene: -
clone size: large
J gene: TRBJ1-2
CDR3 DNA: TGTGCCAGCAGTTTGGGGGGGGAGGGCTATGGCTACACCTTC
CDR3 protein: CASSLGGEGYGYTF

V gene: TRBV6-1
D gene: -
clone size: -
J gene: TRBJ1-6
CDR3 DNA: TGTGCCAGCAGTGAACTACAGGCTAATTCACCCCTCCACTTT
CDR3 protein: CASSELQANSPLHF

V gene: TRBV28
D gene: TRBD2
clone size: -
J gene: TRBJ2-1
CDR3 DNA: TGTGCCAGCAGTTTGGCGGGGGGCCTGTACAATGAGCAGTTCTTC
CDR3 protein: CASSLAGGLYNEQFF

V gene: TRBV28
D gene: TRBD2
clone size: medium-sized
J gene: TRBJ2-3
CDR3 DNA: TGTGCCAGCACTATTGCGGGAGTTAGCACAGATACGCAGTATTTT
CDR3 protein: CASTIAGVSTDTQYF

V gene: TRBV6-1
D gene: TRBD2
clone size: few
J gene: TRBJ2-7
CDR3 DNA: TGTGCCAGCAGTGAAGAGGTCTGGAGCGGGGGCTACTACGAGCAGTACTTC
CDR3 protein: CASSEEVWSGGYYEQYF

V gene: TRBV9
D gene: TRBD2
clone size: -
J gene: TRBJ2-3
CDR3 DNA: TGTGCCAGCAGCTCCAGACTAGCGGGAGTACTAGATACGCAGTATTTT
CDR3 protein: CASSSRLAGVLDTQYF

V gene: TRBV5-1
D gene: -
clone size: -
J gene: TRBJ2-7
CDR3 DNA: TGCGCCAGCACCCCCTCGGAGCCCAGCTCCTACGAGCAGTACTTC
CDR3 protein: CASTPSEPSSYEQYF

V gene: TRBV7-3
D gene: -
clone size: -
J gene: TRBJ2-1
CDR3 DNA: TGTGCCAGCAGCTTAACGGGTTCCCCCTACAATGAGCAGTTCTTC
CDR3 protein: CASSLTGSPYNEQFF

V gene: TRBV28
D gene: -
clone size: -
J gene: TRBJ1-2
CDR3 DNA: TGTGCCAGCACCGAAACAGGGAGCTATGGCTACACCTTC
CDR3 protein: CASTETGSYGYTF

V gene: TRBV24-1
D gene: -
clone size: -
J gene: TRBJ2-2
CDR3 DNA: TGTGCCTCCAGTGAACCCCCCTCCAGTGGAGGGACGAACACCGTGGAGCTGTTTTTT
CDR3 protein: CASSEPPSSGGTNTVELFF

V gene: TRBV30
D gene: TRBD2
clone size: medium-sized
J gene: TRBJ2-1
CDR3 DNA: TGTGCCTGGAGTGTACTAGCGGGAGGGTACAATGAGCAGTTCTTC
CDR3 protein: CAWSVLAGGYNEQFF

V gene: TRBV7-8
D gene: -
clone size: few
J gene: TRBJ2-7
CDR3 DNA: TGTGTCAGCATGCTCTCCTACGAGCAGTACTTC
CDR3 protein: CVSMLSYEQYF

V gene: TRBV18
D gene: -
clone size: once
J gene: TRBJ1-5
CDR3 DNA: TGTGCCAGCTCAATTGGGCGGGGACAGCCCCAGCATTTT
CDR3 protein: CASSIGRGQPQHF

V gene: TRBV2
D gene: -
clone size: few
J gene: TRBJ1-6
CDR3 DNA: TGTGCCAGCACCATAACCACGGATTCACCCCTCCACTTT
CDR3 protein: CASTITTDSPLHF

V gene: TRBV19
D gene: -
clone size: few
J gene: TRBJ1-5
CDR3 DNA: TGTGCCAGTAGCTTCCGGGCCCCGAGCAATCAGCCCCAGCATTTT
CDR3 protein: CASSFRAPSNQPQHF

V gene: TRBV6-2/TRBV6-3
D gene: TRBD2
clone size: few
J gene: TRBJ2-1
CDR3 DNA: TGTGCCAGCAGTTATCCCACTAGCGGGGTCTACAATGAGCAGTTCTTC
CDR3 protein: CASSYPTSGVYNEQFF

V gene: TRBV28
D gene: -
clone size: -
J gene: TRBJ1-5
CDR3 DNA: TGTGCCAGCACCCCCGGGACCGTCCTGTCCCAGCATTTT
CDR3 protein: CASTPGTVLSQHF

V gene: TRBV6-1
D gene: TRBD1
clone size: -
J gene: TRBJ1-1
CDR3 DNA: TGTGCCACCGACCGGGACAGGAACACTGAAGCTTTCTTT
CDR3 protein: CATDRDRNTEAFF

V gene: TRBV6-1
D gene: -
clone size: few
J gene: TRBJ2-5
CDR3 DNA: TGTGCCCTGCGACGGGACGGGTGGGAGACCCAGTACTTC
CDR3 protein: CALRRDGWETQYF